The 15 T cell receptor beta chains below all came from one sample that was sequenced in a study of blood T cell repertoires in COVID-19. Using immunoSEQ multiplex PCR, the repertoire was profiled, and TCRdb retains in-frame clones only, with some absent. The table records approximately 200,000 clones, about 84% of them present only once. Sequencing used peripheral blood. The receptors here all came from a woman between 25 and 40 years old with acute or convalescent COVID-19.

DNA of the CDR3: TGTGCCGACGGGGGGCCGGGGGCCAACGTCCTGACTTTC. Translated, it gives CADGGPGANVLTF. The gene calls are TRBV6-5 and TRBJ2-6, with D tentatively TRBD2 (7 bases). Trimming pared 11 bases from V and 4 bases from J, leaving 12 bases between. Germline V gene lookup returns CDR1 MNHEY and CDR2 SVGAGI. This CDR3 is built from 13 residues.

V usage is TRBV20-1 and J usage is TRBJ1-2; D is ambiguous. Germline loops: CDR1 DFQATT, CDR2 SNEGSKA (reference sequence). The CDR3 spans 9 residues. Here the CDR3 reads CSTLYGYTF. DNA of the CDR3: TGCAGCACATTATATGGCTACACCTTC.

This chain joins TRBV6-5 and TRBJ2-5; D gene ambiguous. Trimming left V 6 bases short and J 5 bases short, with 16 bases between. The CDR3 sequence is 14 residues long. CDR1 and CDR2 (germline): MNHEY, SVGAGI. The CDR3 loop reads CASSRGVREETQYF. The CDR3 coding sequence is TGTGCCAGCAGCCGTGGTGTGAGAGAGGAGACCCAGTACTTC.

The chain joins TRBV10-1 to TRBJ2-1, with a weak D call TRBD2 (5 bases). The CDR3 consists of 15 residues. Trimming removed 0 bases from V and 6 bases from J, with 12 bases in between. Per the germline V gene, CDR1 is WNHNN and CDR2 is SYGVQD (reference sequence). The CDR3: CASSESGLLGNEQFF. The DNA for the CDR3 is TGCGCCAGCAGTGAGTCTGGACTGCTGGGCAATGAGCAGTTCTTC.

The V gene is TRBV5-1, the J gene TRBJ2-1; 9 positions agree with TRBD2. V lost 2 bases and J lost 3; bases outside the gene matches: 6. Germline V gene data show CDR1 as SGHRS and CDR2 as YFSETQ. This CDR3 has 16 residues. This CDR3 is CASSLGLAGYYNEQFF. The CDR3 region has the DNA TGCGCCAGCAGCTTAGGTCTAGCGGGATACTACAATGAGCAGTTCTTC.

The genes are TRBV7-9 and TRBJ2-3; no definite D call. The CDR3 is made up of 14 amino acids. V lost 3 bases, J lost 2 bases, and 9 bases lay in between. Germline CDR1 reads SEHNR; CDR2 reads FQNEAQ (reference sequence). As DNA, the CDR3 is TGTGCCAGCAGCTTTGGGCAGGTCACAGATACGCAGTATTTT. Residues: CASSFGQVTDTQYF.

The gene calls are TRBV7-2 and TRBJ1-6, with 7 bases that match TRBD1. Germline V gene lookup returns CDR1 SGHTA and CDR2 FQGNSA. V gave up 5 bases and J gave up 15 bases; unmatched junction bases: 16. This CDR3 has 15 amino acids. CDR3 coding DNA: TGTGCCAGCAGCCTAGGGGGACAGATGAACTTATTCCTCCACTTT. It translates to CASSLGGQMNLFLHF.

This chain connects TRBV19 to TRBJ2-3; 10 positions agree with TRBD2. CDR1 is LNHDA and CDR2 is SQIVND in the germline V gene (reference sequence). The CDR3 totals 15 residues. J lost 2 bases, V lost 7 bases, and 6 bases had no gene match. The CDR3 reads CASTPGLADTDTQYF. The DNA of the CDR3 is TGTGCCAGTACCCCCGGACTAGCGGACACAGATACGCAGTATTTT. The full variable domain, with the rest looked up from reference TRBV19 and TRBJ2-3, is DGGITQSPKYLFRKEGQNVTLSCEQNLNHDAMYWYRQDPGQGLRLIYYSQIVNDFQKGDIAEGYSVSREKKESFPLTVTSAQKNPTAFYLCASTPGLADTDTQYFGPGTRLTVL.

The J gene is TRBJ2-5, the V gene TRBV4-2; 11 bases align to TRBD2. This CDR3 is built from 17 residues. V lost 1 base and J lost 1; bases outside the gene matches: 5. Looked up from germline, CDR1 is LGHNA and CDR2 is YNFKEQ. The CDR3 nucleotides read TGTGCCAGCAGCCAAGTAGGGACTAGCGGATTCCAAGAGACCCAGTACTTC. Its protein is CASSQVGTSGFQETQYF.

On this clone: In the same sample, other DNA sequences code for this CDR3. The chain uses TRBV30 and TRBJ1-5, with D unresolved. The CDR3 loop spans 13 amino acids. Germline CDR1 reads GTSNPN; CDR2 reads SVGIG (reference sequence). V lost 1 base and J lost 1, with 5 bases in between. CDR3 sequence reads: CAWSGGSNQPQHF. The DNA of the CDR3 is TGTGCCTGGAGTGGAGGGAGCAATCAGCCCCAGCATTTT. Filled out from reference TRBV30 and TRBJ1-5, the complete variable domain reads SQTIHQWPATLVQPVGSPLSLECTVEGTSNPNLYWYRQAAGRGLQLLFYSVGIGQISSEVPQNLSASRPQDRQFILSSKKLLLSDSGFYLCAWSGGSNQPQHFGDGTRLSIL.

The CDR3 bases are TGCGCCAGCAGCCAAGATAATGGGGAGGGGGAGACCCAGTACTTC. Amino acid sequence: CASSQDNGEGETQYF. The chain joins TRBV4-3 to TRBJ2-5, with 7 bases matching TRBD2. Germline CDR1 and CDR2: LGHNA and YSLEER. This CDR3 comprises 15 residues. V lost 0 bases to trimming and J lost 5 bases; unmatched junction nucleotides: 6.

The chain recombines TRBV7-9 with TRBJ1-2; D might be TRBD1 (6 bases). The CDR3 is 15 amino acids. Looked up from germline, CDR1 is SEHNR and CDR2 is FQNEAQ (reference sequence). V dropped 0 bases and J dropped 0 bases, with 8 bases sitting between them. The CDR3 bases are TGTGCCAGCAGCTTAGCTCGGACAGCTAACTATGGCTACACCTTC. Translated: CASSLARTANYGYTF. Together with reference TRBV7-9 and TRBJ1-2, the CDR3 gives the full variable domain: DTGVSQNPRHKITKRGQNVTFRCDPISEHNRLYWYRQTLGQGPEFLTYFQNEAQLEKSRLLSDRFSAERPKGSFSTLEIQRTEQGDSAMYLCASSLARTANYGYTFGSGTRLTVV.

The V and J genes are TRBV5-1 and TRBJ2-1; 10 bases fit TRBD2. Trimming cost V 7 bases and J 8 bases; bases outside gene matches: 12. There are 15 residues in the CDR3. Per the germline V gene, CDR1 is SGHRS and CDR2 is YFSETQ. CDR3 sequence: CASGKSGRAEDEQFF. In DNA form, the CDR3 reads TGCGCCAGCGGGAAAAGCGGGAGGGCCGAAGATGAGCAGTTCTTC.

J is TRBJ2-1 and V is TRBV5-4, with D unclear. This CDR3 comprises 14 residues. Per germline, CDR1 SGHNT and CDR2 YYREEE (reference sequence). V was cut by 0 bases and J by 8 bases, with 12 bases left in between. The CDR3 bases are TGTGCCAGCAGCTTGGATGTAGCCACCCATGAGCAGTTCTTC. Its protein product is CASSLDVATHEQFF.

The gene calls are TRBV28 and TRBJ1-2, with 7 nucleotides matching TRBD1. The CDR3 contains 14 residues. Germline V gives CDR1 MDHEN, CDR2 SYDVKM. V gave up 1 base and J gave up 3 bases; unmatched junction bases: 2. The CDR3 nucleotides read TGTGCCAGCAGTTTATACAGGGGAGACTATGGCTACACCTTC. This sequence encodes CASSLYRGDYGYTF.